The clone carrying this T cell receptor beta chain has only a few counts. This specimen belongs to a study of blood T cell repertoires in COVID-19. At the level of the study: Whether acute or convalescent, the COVID-19 samples came from the United States, Italy and Spain.

As originally analysed: It was from reference gene primer amplification that nucleated cell counts were estimated. Assay used: immunoSEQ multiplex PCR; TCRdb lists only in-frame clones, some missing. Clone size and the V and J calls come from that table; the DNA yielded D and trimming. The table lists 110,000 or so clones, more than 65% of them singletons, with 1.5% to 1.7% in the top ten. CDR3 size: 15 residues. The V gene's germline CDR1 is MDHEN and CDR2 SYDVKM. V shed 2 bases and J 2 bases; nucleotides not matched to a gene: 4. The receptor comes from a man aged 45 to 65 with acute or convalescent COVID-19. The chain uses TRBV28 and TRBJ2-7; 9 positions match TRBD1. Sequenced: peripheral blood. The CDR3 bases are TGTGCCAGCAGTTTACCTGGGACAGGGACCTACGAGCAGTACTTC. Translation gives CASSLPGTGTYEQYF.